This TCR beta chain was sequenced in a study of cytomegalovirus exposure and HLA in healthy donors. V lost 0 bases to trimming and J lost 0 bases; unmatched junction nucleotides: 10. Germline CDR1 and CDR2: SGHRS and YFSETQ. CDR3 size: 18 residues. TCRdb's copy holds only in-frame clones and misses some; the assay was immunoSEQ multiplex PCR. The sample includes about 180,000 clones, 85% of them seen just once. The origin of this receptor is a man younger than 35 in good health and CMV-seropositive. The V gene is TRBV5-1, the J gene TRBJ2-3, with 7 bases lining up with TRBD2. The sequenced sample consisted of PBMCs. The CDR3, as DNA: TGCGCCAGCAGCTTGGGAGAAGGGAGGGCCCCTAGCACAGATACGCAGTATTTT. It codes for CASSLGEGRAPSTDTQYF.